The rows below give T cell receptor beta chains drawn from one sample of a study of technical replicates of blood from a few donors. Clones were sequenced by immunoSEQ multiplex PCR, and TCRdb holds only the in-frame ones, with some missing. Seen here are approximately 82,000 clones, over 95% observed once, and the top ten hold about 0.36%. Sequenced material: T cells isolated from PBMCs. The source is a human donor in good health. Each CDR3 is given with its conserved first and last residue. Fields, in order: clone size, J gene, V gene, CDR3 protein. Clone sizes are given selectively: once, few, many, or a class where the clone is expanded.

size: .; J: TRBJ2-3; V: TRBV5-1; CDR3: CASSLVTGIADTQYF
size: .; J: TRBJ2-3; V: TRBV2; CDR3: CASTYGYGDTDTQYF
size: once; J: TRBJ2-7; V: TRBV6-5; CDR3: CASSTVPYEQYF
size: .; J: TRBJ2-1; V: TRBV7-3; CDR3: CASSSPHSSTGNEQFF
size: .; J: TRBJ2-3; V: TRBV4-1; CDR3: CASSHLTGTSGRAPSTDTQYF
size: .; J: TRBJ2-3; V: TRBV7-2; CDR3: CATRSTDTQYF
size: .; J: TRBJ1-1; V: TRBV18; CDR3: CASSEGLDRGAFF
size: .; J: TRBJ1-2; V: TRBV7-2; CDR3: CASSSGVVGYGYTF
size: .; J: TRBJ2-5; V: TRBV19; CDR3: CASSIQGAIETQYF
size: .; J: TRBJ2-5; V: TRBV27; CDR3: CASSLSSEQETQYF
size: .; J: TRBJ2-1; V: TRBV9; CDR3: CASSVGLAFPYNEQFF
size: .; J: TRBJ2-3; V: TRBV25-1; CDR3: CASSDLAVAGGTDTQYF
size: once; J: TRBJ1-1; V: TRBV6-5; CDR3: CASRNFRGDNTEAFF
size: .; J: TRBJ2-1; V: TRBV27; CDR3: CASSFPRQTGYNEQFF
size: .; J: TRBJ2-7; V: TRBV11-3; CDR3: CASSTPGLGVEQYF
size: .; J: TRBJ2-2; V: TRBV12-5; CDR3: CASGPTRQGRAGELFF
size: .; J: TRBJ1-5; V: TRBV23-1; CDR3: CASTRTVSNQPQHF
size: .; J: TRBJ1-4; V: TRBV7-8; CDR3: CASRLPMGAGEKLFF
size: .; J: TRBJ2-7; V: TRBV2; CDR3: CASSELAGLHEQYF
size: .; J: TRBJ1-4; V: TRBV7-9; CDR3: CASSSPYRGPSEKLFF
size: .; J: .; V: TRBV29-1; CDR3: CSVFWGLSYEQYF
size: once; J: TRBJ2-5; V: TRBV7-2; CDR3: CASSSLARETQYF
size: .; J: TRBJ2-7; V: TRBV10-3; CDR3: CAIGAVDRWGEQYF
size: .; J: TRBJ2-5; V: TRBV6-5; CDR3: CASSYASLLSGETQYF
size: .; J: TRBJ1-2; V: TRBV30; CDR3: CAWSRQGAYGYTF
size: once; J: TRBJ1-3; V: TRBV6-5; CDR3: CASSYHPRGSGNTIYF
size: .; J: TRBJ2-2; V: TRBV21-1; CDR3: CASSKVWREGGTGELFF
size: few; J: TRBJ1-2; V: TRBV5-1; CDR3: CASSPRTGGDQYGYTF
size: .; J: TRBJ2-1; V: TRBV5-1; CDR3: CASSLMTSENEQFF
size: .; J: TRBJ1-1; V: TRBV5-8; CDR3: CASSLWSEGASTEAFF
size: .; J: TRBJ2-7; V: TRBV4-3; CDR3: CASSQTLAGAFTYEQYF
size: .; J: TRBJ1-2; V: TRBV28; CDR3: CASSLTQGFWIHGYTF